One and the same sample provided the 2 T cell receptor beta chains below, sequenced in a study of T cell responses to AZD1222 COVID-19 vaccine. Sequenced by immunoSEQ multiplex PCR; TCRdb stores in-frame clones only, minus some. The sample lists tens of thousands of clones, approximately 91% seen once, with roughly 20% in the top ten. This specimen consisted of peripheral blood, obtained on day 0 of AZD1222 vaccination. All receptors come from an adult in good health.

The chain joins TRBV5-5 to TRBJ2-5; D gene uncertain. The CDR3 length is 15 residues. From germline, CDR1 is SGHKS and CDR2 YYEKEE (reference sequence). V lost 0 bases and J lost 3, with 12 bases in between. The CDR3 nucleotides are TGTGCCAGCAGCTTGGAGGGCAGCCCAAAAGAGACCCAGTACTTC. It encodes CASSLEGSPKETQYF.

The rearrangement links TRBV12-3 or TRBV12-4 to TRBJ2-3; D not resolved. V was cut by 2 bases and J by 5 bases, with 8 bases left in between. There are 13 residues in the CDR3. The CDR3 DNA reads TGTGCCAGCAGTTTATCGGCCGGAGATACGCAGTATTTT. Translation: CASSLSAGDTQYF.